This TCR beta chain derives from a study of blood T cells in healthy people across ages. The study's findings and limits: One million T cells yielded diversity estimates that were considered underestimates. Roughly linear age-related decline in beta diversity appeared, significant by age around 42. Greater diversity and more naive CD4+ cells were seen in long-lived donors than in aged donors.

Primed by a sample-barcoded 5' primer and a J-beta primer mix, a second PCR proceeded for about 7 to 11 cycles. Every molecule of cDNA carried a tag from a template-switch adaptor with 12 random nucleotides. MiXCR was run by TCRdb on the 5' RACE reads, yielding one entry per CDR3 protein. The table has 1,500,000 or so distinct CDR3 sequences, roughly two fifths seen once. On this clonotype: Its antigen is unknown.

Per the germline V gene, CDR1 is ENHRY and CDR2 is SYGVKD. V dropped 10 bases and J dropped 0 bases, with 12 bases sitting between them. The length of the CDR3 is 13 residues. V is TRBV10-3 and J is TRBJ1-2, with D possibly being TRBD1 (5 bases). Sequenced input: blood. This TCR was sampled from a woman under 30 in good health. This chain's CDR3 is CASGHSSNYGYTF. CDR3 nucleotide sequence: TGTGCCAGCGGACACTCATCTAACTATGGCTACACCTTC.